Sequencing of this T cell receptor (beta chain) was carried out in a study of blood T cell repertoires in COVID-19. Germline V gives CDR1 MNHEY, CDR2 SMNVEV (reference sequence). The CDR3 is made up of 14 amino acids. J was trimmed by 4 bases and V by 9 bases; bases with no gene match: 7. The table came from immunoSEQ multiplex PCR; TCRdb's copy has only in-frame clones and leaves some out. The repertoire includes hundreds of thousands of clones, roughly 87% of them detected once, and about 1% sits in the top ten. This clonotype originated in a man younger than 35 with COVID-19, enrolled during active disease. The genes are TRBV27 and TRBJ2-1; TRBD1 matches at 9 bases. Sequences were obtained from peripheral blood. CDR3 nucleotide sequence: TGTGCCAGTTCCTACAGGGGGCTGTACAATGAGCAGTTCTTC. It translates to CASSYRGLYNEQFF.